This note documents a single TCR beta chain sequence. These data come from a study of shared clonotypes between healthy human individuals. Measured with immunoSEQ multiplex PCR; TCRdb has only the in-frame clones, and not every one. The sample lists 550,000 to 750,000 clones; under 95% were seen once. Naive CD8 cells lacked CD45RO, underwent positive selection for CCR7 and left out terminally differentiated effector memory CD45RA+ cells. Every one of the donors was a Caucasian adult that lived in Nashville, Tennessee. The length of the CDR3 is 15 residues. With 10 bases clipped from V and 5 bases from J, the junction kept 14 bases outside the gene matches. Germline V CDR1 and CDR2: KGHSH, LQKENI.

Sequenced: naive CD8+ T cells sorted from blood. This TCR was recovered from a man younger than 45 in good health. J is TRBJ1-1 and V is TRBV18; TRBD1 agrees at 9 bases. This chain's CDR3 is CATLGTGQSGTEAFF. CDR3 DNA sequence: TGTGCCACCCTCGGGACAGGGCAATCCGGAACTGAAGCTTTCTTT.